These 16 T cell receptor beta chains originate from one sample sequenced in a study of blood T cells in healthy people across ages. Next came a second PCR, run for about 7 to 12 cycles, which used a sample-barcoded 5' primer along with a J-beta primer mix. MiXCR, applied by TCRdb to the 5' RACE reads, yields one record per CDR3 protein. The table has over a million distinct CDR3 sequences, 40% to 50% seen once. Source material: blood. The origin of the receptors is a woman between 18 and 29 years old in good health.

The chain links TRBV9 to TRBJ2-3; D unclear. Trimming took off 1 base at V and 4 bases at J, with 7 bases between the two ends. The V gene's germline CDR1 is SGDLS and CDR2 YYNGEE. This CDR3 comprises 13 residues. DNA for the CDR3: TGTGCCAGCAGCGTACGCCCCGCAGATACGCAGTATTTT. As protein: CASSVRPADTQYF. Combining the CDR3 with reference TRBV9 and TRBJ2-3 gives the whole variable domain DSGVTQTPKHLITATGQRVTLRCSPRSGDLSVYWYQQSLDQGLQFLIQYYNGEERAKGNILERFSAQQFPDLHSELNLSSLELGDSALYFCASSVRPADTQYFGPGTRLTVL.

The chain employs TRBV10-1 and TRBJ2-1; D gene uncertain. The V gene's germline CDR1 is WNHNN and CDR2 SYGVQD (reference sequence). The V end lost 7 bases, the J end lost 13 bases, and 20 bases lay between the germline ends. The CDR3 has 13 amino acids. The CDR3 nucleotides read TGCGCCAGCAAAGTAAGAGTATTCGAGATACAGTTCTTC. It translates to CASKVRVFEIQFF.

This clonotype occurred a few times. V and J are TRBV20-1 and TRBJ2-5; TRBD2 aligns across 7 bases. This CDR3 is 13 amino acids long. CDR1 and CDR2 (germline): DFQATT, SNEGSKA (reference sequence). The V gene end was trimmed by 6 bases and the J gene end by 5 bases; junction bases not matched to a gene: 9. The CDR3 here is CSAALGGKETQYF. For the CDR3, the DNA is TGCAGTGCGGCCCTCGGGGGGAAGGAGACCCAGTACTTC.

This clonotype was detected only a few times. The chain employs TRBV20-1 and TRBJ2-5, with a tentative D call TRBD2 (6 bases). The V end was cut by 6 bases, the J end by 5 bases, with 19 bases between. CDR1 and CDR2 (germline): DFQATT, SNEGSKA (reference sequence). There are 14 residues in the CDR3. The CDR3 spells CSARRHRAGETQYF. In nucleotides, the CDR3 is TGCAGTGCACGACGACACCGGGCGGGGGAGACCCAGTACTTC.

The rearrangement joins TRBV27 to TRBJ1-5; no firm D call. The V end lost 6 bases, the J end lost 7 bases, and 25 bases lay between the germline ends. The germline gives CDR1 MNHEY, CDR2 SMNVEV (reference sequence). CDR3 length: 17 residues. This CDR3 reads CASRTTVGGGKKQPQHF. The CDR3 DNA reads TGTGCCAGCAGGACCACTGTCGGCGGAGGGAAAAAGCAGCCCCAGCATTTT.

The genes are TRBV10-2 and TRBJ2-7; 12 nucleotides align to TRBD2. V lost 7 bases and J lost 3; bases outside the gene matches: 4. Germline CDR1 is WSHSY and CDR2 is SAAADI. This CDR3 contains 14 residues. The CDR3 is CASTPTSGSYEQYF. CDR3 DNA sequence: TGCGCCAGCACCCCGACTAGCGGGAGCTACGAGCAGTACTTC.

The chain recombines TRBV20-1 with TRBJ1-2; D gene ambiguous. CDR1 and CDR2 from the germline V gene are DFQATT and SNEGSKA (reference sequence). V was pared by 4 bases and J by 1 base, with 10 bases between. The CDR3 loop spans 13 amino acids. The CDR3 sequence: CSAIRSYNYGYTF. CDR3 nucleotides: TGCAGTGCTATCCGGTCCTATAACTATGGCTACACCTTC.

This clonotype has only a few counts. This sequence joins TRBV4-2 and TRBJ2-2; 14 positions match TRBD2. The CDR3 loop spans 18 amino acids. CDR1 is LGHNA, CDR2 YNFKEQ, per germline. The junction had 6 bases not matched to a gene; V was cut back by 1 base and J by 5 bases. The CDR3 here is CASSQAQRLAGGTGELFF. The CDR3 nucleotides are TGTGCCAGCAGCCAAGCTCAAAGACTAGCGGGAGGGACCGGGGAGCTGTTTTTT.

The chain couples TRBV12-3 or TRBV12-4 to TRBJ1-1, with 8 nucleotides matching TRBD1. CDR3 size: 15 residues. V trimming: 3 bases; J trimming: 6 bases; junction bases outside the gene matches: 9. The DNA for the CDR3 is TGTGCCAGCAGTTTGACAGGGGTCCTTCGGGCTGAAGCTTTCTTT. It translates to CASSLTGVLRAEAFF.

Concerning this clonotype itself: This may stem from a read error, because a much larger clone lies one nucleotide away. The chain links TRBV27 to TRBJ1-2, with TRBD1 matching over 7 bases. The germline gives CDR1 MNHEY, CDR2 SMNVEV (reference sequence). The CDR3 runs 14 residues. The V gene end was trimmed by 5 bases and the J gene end by 4 bases; junction bases not matched to a gene: 7. Here the CDR3 DNA reads TGTGCCAGCAGTGCCCTGACAGGGACCTATGGCTACACCTTC. Amino acids: CASSALTGTYGYTF.

As DNA, the CDR3 is TGCAGGGCCAGACGTGGTGAGCAGTACTTC. Amino acids: CRARRGEQYF. The chain recombines TRBV20-1 with TRBJ2-7; D is unresolved. The CDR3 is 10 residues long. Germline loops: CDR1 DFQATT, CDR2 SNEGSKA (reference sequence).

This clonotype has only a few counts. The J gene is TRBJ2-7, the V gene TRBV10-3; TRBD1 matches 10 bases. V lost 11 bases, J lost 1 base, and 5 bases stayed unmatched. Germline V CDR1 and CDR2: ENHRY, SYGVKD. This CDR3 contains 13 residues. CDR3 DNA: TGTGCCGTCGGACAGGGGGTATCCTACGAGCAGTACTTC. It yields the protein CAVGQGVSYEQYF.

The chain employs TRBV5-1 and TRBJ1-3, with no clear D. The CDR3 sequence is 16 residues long. V lost 2 bases and J 4 bases, leaving 16 bases between the germline ends. Germline CDR1 and CDR2: SGHRS and YFSETQ. The CDR3 region has the DNA TGCGCCAGCAGCTTCCGGGTAGTATCCTCCGGAAACACCATATATTTT. Encoded protein: CASSFRVVSSGNTIYF.

The chain combines TRBV28 with TRBJ2-7; D perhaps matches TRBD2 (5 bases). The J call is in doubt because the DNA end fits TRBJ2-5 better. This CDR3 is 13 amino acids long. The germline gives CDR1 MDHEN, CDR2 SYDVKM. CDR3 protein: CASNGPGQETQYF. The CDR3 nucleotides read TGTGCCAGCAATGGGCCGGGGCAAGAGACCCAGTACTTC.

This clonotype has just a few counts. The chain links TRBV6-1 to TRBJ2-3, with 11 nucleotides matching TRBD2. CDR1 and CDR2 (germline): MNHNS, SASEGT. This CDR3 has 13 residues. V was clipped by 6 bases and J by 7 bases; unmatched bases: 3. This CDR3 is CASRTSGDHTQYF. Written as DNA, the CDR3 is TGTGCCAGCAGGACTAGCGGGGACCATACGCAGTATTTT.

The chain carries TRBV7-2 and TRBJ2-1, with 11 nucleotides matching TRBD2. Germline CDR1 and CDR2: SGHTA and FQGNSA. V dropped 5 bases and J dropped 7; count of bases not matched to a gene: 10. This CDR3 region has 16 residues. The CDR3 DNA reads as TGTGCCAGCAGCACCTCACTAGCGGGAGTGAGGAATGAGCAGTTCTTC. Translation: CASSTSLAGVRNEQFF.